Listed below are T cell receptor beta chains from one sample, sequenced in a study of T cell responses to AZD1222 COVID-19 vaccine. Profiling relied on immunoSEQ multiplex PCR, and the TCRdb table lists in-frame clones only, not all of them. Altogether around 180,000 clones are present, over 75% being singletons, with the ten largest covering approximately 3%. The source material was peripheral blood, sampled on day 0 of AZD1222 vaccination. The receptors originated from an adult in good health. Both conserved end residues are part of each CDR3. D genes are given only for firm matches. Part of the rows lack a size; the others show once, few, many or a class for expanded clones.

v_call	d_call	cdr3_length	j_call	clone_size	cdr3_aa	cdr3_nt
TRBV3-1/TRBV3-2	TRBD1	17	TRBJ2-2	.	CASSSPGQGEGTGELFF	TGTGCCAGCAGCTCTCCGGGACAGGGGGAGGGCACCGGGGAGCTGTTTTTT
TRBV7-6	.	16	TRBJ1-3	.	CASSPGRVPSGNTIYF	TGTGCCAGCAGCCCGGGACGAGTCCCTTCTGGAAACACCATATATTTT
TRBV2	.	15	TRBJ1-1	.	CASSEAEIRDTEAFF	TGTGCCAGCAGTGAAGCGGAAATTAGGGACACTGAAGCTTTCTTT
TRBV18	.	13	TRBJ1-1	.	CASSPAGNPEAFF	TGTGCCAGCTCACCAGCAGGGAACCCTGAAGCTTTCTTT
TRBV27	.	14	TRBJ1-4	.	CASPEGPTNEKLFF	TGTGCCAGCCCCGAGGGGCCAACTAATGAAAAACTGTTTTTT
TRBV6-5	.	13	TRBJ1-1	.	CASRTIMNTEAFF	TGTGCCAGCCGTACTATCATGAACACTGAAGCTTTCTTT
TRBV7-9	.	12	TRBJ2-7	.	CASSPPSGEQYF	TGTGCCAGCAGCCCACCCTCCGGAGAGCAGTACTTC
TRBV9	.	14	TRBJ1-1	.	CASTAGDRNTEAFF	TGTGCCAGCACCGCAGGGGATAGGAACACTGAAGCTTTCTTT
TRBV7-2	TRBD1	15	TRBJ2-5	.	CASSPSGTGEGTQYF	TGTGCCAGCAGCCCTAGTGGGACAGGGGAGGGGACCCAGTACTTC
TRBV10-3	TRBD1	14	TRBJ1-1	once	CAISGSVGQQEAFF	TGTGCCATCAGTGGAAGTGTGGGACAGCAGGAAGCTTTCTTT
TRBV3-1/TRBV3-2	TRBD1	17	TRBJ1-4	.	CASSPPTLQGADEKLFF	TGTGCCAGCAGCCCCCCCACTCTTCAGGGGGCGGATGAAAAACTGTTTTTT
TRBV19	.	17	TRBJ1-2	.	CASSAGPRSAKLYGYTF	TGTGCCAGTAGCGCAGGACCACGGAGTGCCAAACTCTATGGCTACACCTTC
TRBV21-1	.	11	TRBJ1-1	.	CASSQSGEAFF	TGTGCCAGCAGCCAGAGTGGTGAAGCTTTCTTT
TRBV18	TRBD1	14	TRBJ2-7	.	CASSPPDRTYEQYF	TGTGCCAGCTCACCACCGGACAGGACCTACGAGCAGTACTTC
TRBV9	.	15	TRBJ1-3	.	CASSITEFSGNTIYF	TGTGCCAGCAGCATAACAGAGTTCTCTGGAAACACCATATATTTT
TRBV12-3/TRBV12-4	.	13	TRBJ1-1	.	CASSREVNTEAFF	TGTGCCAGCAGTCGCGAGGTGAACACTGAAGCTTTCTTT
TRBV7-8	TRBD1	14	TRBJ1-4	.	CASTPGGRDEKLFF	TGTGCCAGCACCCCAGGGGGTAGGGATGAAAAACTGTTTTTT
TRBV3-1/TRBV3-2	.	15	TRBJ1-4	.	CASSQYRPSNEKLFF	TGTGCCAGCAGCCAATACCGCCCAAGTAATGAAAAACTGTTTTTT
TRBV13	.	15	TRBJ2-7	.	CASSLGQLTTYEQYF	TGTGCCAGCAGCTTAGGACAGCTAACCACCTACGAGCAGTACTTC
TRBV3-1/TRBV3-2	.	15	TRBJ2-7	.	CASRPDGRLSYEQYF	TGTGCCAGCAGGCCCGACGGTCGACTCTCCTACGAGCAGTACTTC
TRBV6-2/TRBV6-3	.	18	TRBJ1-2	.	CASSIGQFFEMAGDGYTF	TGTGCCAGCAGCATAGGGCAGTTTTTCGAGATGGCGGGCGATGGCTACACCTTC
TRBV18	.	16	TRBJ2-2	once	CASSLQQGSHTGELFF	TGTGCCAGCTCTCTACAACAGGGTTCGCACACCGGGGAGCTGTTTTTT
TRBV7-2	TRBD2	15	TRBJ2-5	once	CASSLDTSGGQTQYF	TGTGCCAGCAGCTTAGACACTAGCGGGGGCCAGACCCAGTACTTC
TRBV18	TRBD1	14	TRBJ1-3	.	CASSRDRNGNTIYF	TGTGCCAGCTCGAGGGACAGGAATGGAAACACCATATATTTT
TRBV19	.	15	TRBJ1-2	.	CASSAAGTRNYGYTF	TGTGCCAGTAGTGCGGCCGGGACGCGGAACTATGGCTACACCTTC
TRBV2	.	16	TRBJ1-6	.	CASSEHGQINNSPLHF	TGTGCCAGCAGTGAACACGGACAGATTAATAATTCACCCCTCCACTTT
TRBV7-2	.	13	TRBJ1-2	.	CASSSKVGAGYTF	TGTGCCAGCAGTTCCAAGGTGGGGGCCGGCTACACCTTC
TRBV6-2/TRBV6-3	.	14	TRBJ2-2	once	CASSRGGNTGELFF	TGTGCCAGCAGTCGAGGGGGGAACACCGGGGAGCTGTTTTTT
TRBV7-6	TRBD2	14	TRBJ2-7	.	CASSTRAGEYEQYF	TGTGCCAGCAGCACCCGAGCGGGGGAATACGAGCAGTACTTC
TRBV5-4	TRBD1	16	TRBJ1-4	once	CASSENRGAKVGKLFF	TGTGCCAGCAGCGAAAACAGGGGGGCGAAAGTGGGAAAACTGTTTTTT
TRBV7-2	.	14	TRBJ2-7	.	CASSLAPPSYEQYF	TGTGCCAGCAGCTTAGCGCCCCCCTCCTACGAGCAGTACTTC
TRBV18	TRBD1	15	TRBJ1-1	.	CASSRYDRGRFEAFF	TGTGCCAGCTCTCGTTACGACAGGGGGCGATTTGAAGCTTTCTTT
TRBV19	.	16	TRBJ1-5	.	CASSTIRMVKDQPQHF	TGTGCCAGTAGTACCATTCGGATGGTAAAGGATCAGCCCCAGCATTTT
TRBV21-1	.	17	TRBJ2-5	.	CASSKEASGGAGETQYF	TGTGCCAGCAGCAAAGAGGCTAGCGGGGGGGCCGGGGAGACCCAGTACTTC
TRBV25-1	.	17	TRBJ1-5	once	CASSDSRGIGSKQPQHF	TGTGCCAGCAGTGATTCTCGGGGGATAGGATCCAAGCAGCCCCAGCATTTT
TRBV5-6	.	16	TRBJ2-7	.	CASSFRGPASSYEQYF	TGTGCCAGCAGCTTCAGGGGCCCCGCTAGCTCCTACGAGCAGTACTTC
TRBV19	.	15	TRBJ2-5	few	CASSIGVQSGETQYF	TGTGCCAGTAGTATAGGCGTCCAGTCGGGTGAGACCCAGTACTTC
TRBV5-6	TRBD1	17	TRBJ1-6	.	CASSLAGGAGENSPLHF	TGTGCCAGCAGCTTGGCAGGGGGCGCCGGGGAGAATTCACCCCTCCACTTT
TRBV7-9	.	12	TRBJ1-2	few	CASSLVADGYTF	TGTGCCAGCAGCTTAGTGGCAGATGGCTACACCTTC
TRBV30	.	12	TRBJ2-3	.	CAWSVRAGTQYF	TGTGCCTGGAGTGTACGCGCGGGTACGCAGTATTTT
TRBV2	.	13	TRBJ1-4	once	CATTLGVPEKLFF	TGTGCCACCACCCTAGGAGTGCCTGAAAAACTGTTTTTT
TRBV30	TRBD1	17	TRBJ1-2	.	CAWSSPPPTGINYGYTF	TGTGCCTGGAGTTCCCCTCCTCCGACAGGGATAAACTATGGCTACACCTTC